Given below is one T cell receptor beta chain in context. Antigen unknown. These data are taken from a study of cytomegalovirus exposure and HLA in healthy donors. General study findings and limits: Listed as cytomegalovirus-associated were 170 or so TCR beta chains. Reportedly, diagnosis of cytomegalovirus status by the classifier showed high specificity and sensitivity. Rates of TCR association differed by HLA locus in a later analysis, with DRB1 highest and HLA-C lowest.

The study ran its PCR with 60 Vbeta and 13 Jbeta primers. Assay: immunoSEQ multiplex PCR; the TCRdb copy retains only in-frame clones and omits some. The table has about 150,000 clones, roughly four fifths seen once; the top ten hold 3% to 3.5%. These donors, healthy bone marrow donors, were studied. Looked up from germline, CDR1 is SEHNR and CDR2 is FQNEAQ (reference sequence). V was clipped by 3 bases and J by 1 base, with 12 bases between them. The CDR3 has 16 amino acids. Input material: PBMCs. This sequence was found in a male donor in good health and CMV-seronegative. The V and J genes are TRBV7-9 and TRBJ2-2, with a weak D call TRBD2 (6 bases). CDR3 bases: TGTGCCAGCAGCTTGGGACTCATATTGAACACCGGGGAGCTGTTTTTT. Residues: CASSLGLILNTGELFF.